A single sample is the source of the 6 T cell receptor beta chains below, sequenced in a study of blood T cell repertoires in COVID-19. Assay: immunoSEQ multiplex PCR; the TCRdb copy retains only in-frame clones and omits some. This table has more than 200,000 clones, approximately 89% appearing once. Sequences were obtained from PBMCs or T cells enriched from blood (not recorded which). These receptors were obtained from a woman between 25 and 40 years old with acute COVID-19.

The chain employs TRBV18 and TRBJ2-7; a possible D gene is TRBD1 (6 bases). The germline CDR1 and CDR2 sequences are KGHSH and LQKENI. This CDR3 has 12 amino acids. V lost 5 bases and J lost 4, with 9 bases in between. Here the CDR3 reads CASSRTEYEQYF. The CDR3 region has the DNA TGTGCCAGCTCAAGGACAGAGTACGAGCAGTACTTC. The full variable domain, its missing parts supplied by reference TRBV18 and TRBJ2-7, is NAGVMQNPRHLVRRRGQEARLRCSPMKGHSHVYWYRQLPEEGLKFMVYLQKENIIDESGMPKERFSAEFPKEGPSILRIQQVVRGDSAAYFCASSRTEYEQYFGPGTRLTVT.

Turning to this clone: A junction boundary mismatches the germline segment, possibly from a read error. The CDR3 loop is CASSPPIPGQGIREQFF. DNA of the CDR3: TGTGCCAGCTCTCCACCTATCCCGGGACAGGGAATTCGTGAGCAGTTCTTC. The V gene is TRBV18, the J gene TRBJ2-1, with 9 bases identical to TRBD1. The CDR3 has 17 residues. Per the germline V gene, CDR1 is KGHSH and CDR2 is LQKENI. Combining the CDR3 with reference TRBV18 and TRBJ2-1 gives the whole variable domain NAGVMQNPRHLVRRRGQEARLRCSPMKGHSHVYWYRQLPEEGLKFMVYLQKENIIDESGMPKERFSAEFPKEGPSILRIQQVVRGDSAAYFCASSPPIPGQGIREQFFGPGTRLTVL.

The V gene is TRBV6-5, the J gene TRBJ2-2; D is undetermined. Germline V gene data show CDR1 as MNHEY and CDR2 as SVGAGI. V dropped 5 bases and J dropped 1 base, with 8 bases sitting between them. The CDR3 extends over 14 amino acids. The CDR3 DNA sequence: TGTGCCAGCAGTCGCTTACTGAACACCGGGGAGCTGTTTTTT. It encodes CASSRLLNTGELFF.

This clone was seen just once. This chain connects TRBV2 to TRBJ2-5; D remains ambiguous. CDR3 length: 12 amino acids. In germline, CDR1 is SNHLY, CDR2 FYNNEI. The V and J ends lost 2 bases and 4 bases respectively, with 5 bases between them. The CDR3 is CASSESVETQYF. The CDR3 nucleotides read TGTGCCAGCAGTGAATCCGTAGAGACCCAGTACTTC.

V is TRBV25-1 and J is TRBJ1-1; the D is unclear. Trimming took 1 base from V and 0 from J, leaving 6 bases between them. This CDR3 has 14 amino acids. Germline CDR1 is MGHDK and CDR2 is SYGVNS. The CDR3 loop reads CASSESGMNTEAFF. Written as DNA, the CDR3 is TGTGCCAGCAGTGAATCGGGGATGAACACTGAAGCTTTCTTT. The full variable domain, its missing parts supplied by reference TRBV25-1 and TRBJ1-1, is EADIYQTPRYLVIGTGKKITLECSQTMGHDKMYWYQQDPGMELHLIHYSYGVNSTEKGDLSSESTVSRIRTEHFPLTLESARPSHTSQYLCASSESGMNTEAFFGQGTRLTVV.

The chain employs TRBV23-1 and TRBJ1-5; the D gene is possibly TRBD1 (5 bases). TRBV23-1 is an ORF; its function is uncertain. The CDR3 has 15 residues. Trimming took 0 bases from V and 7 from J, leaving 13 bases between them. The chain's CDR3 is CASSQSAGFLQPQHF. Here the CDR3 DNA reads TGCGCCAGCAGTCAATCGGCAGGGTTCCTCCAGCCCCAGCATTTT.